A single sample is the source of the 29 T cell receptor beta chains below, sequenced in a study of blood T cell repertoires in COVID-19 (dated by TCRdb to about 2020). Library prep was done by the immunoSEQ multiplex PCR assay. TCRdb retrieved this table from immuneACCESS and kept in-frame rearrangements only. Not all clones are present; in checked studies, unresolved V genes account for under half, and no reason is known for the remainder. This sample comprises around 150,000 clones, about 88% of them detected only once. Clones ranked in the top ten supply 0.99% of the sample. Source material: peripheral blood. Source of these receptors: a man between 18 and 35 years old with acute or convalescent COVID-19.

This rearrangement joins TRBV5-8 to TRBJ1-1; perhaps TRBD1 as D (6 bases). The CDR3 length is 15 residues. Trimming removed 1 base at V and 3 bases at J, with 13 bases between. Germline V gene sequence: CDR1 SGHTS, CDR2 YDEGEE. CDR3 nucleotide sequence: TGTGCCAGCAGCTTGCGACATTCAGGGGACACTGAAGCTTTCTTT. It codes for CASSLRHSGDTEAFF.

The chain links TRBV30 to TRBJ2-3; maybe TRBD2 (5 bases). The CDR3 contains 13 residues. V was trimmed by 2 bases and J by 0 bases, leaving 6 bases between them. The V gene's germline CDR1 is GTSNPN and CDR2 SVGIG (reference sequence). DNA for the CDR3: TGTGCCTGGAGTACGGGGAGCACAGATACGCAGTATTTT. Protein product: CAWSTGSTDTQYF. Using reference TRBV30 and TRBJ2-3 for the parts outside the CDR3, the full variable domain is SQTIHQWPATLVQPVGSPLSLECTVEGTSNPNLYWYRQAAGRGLQLLFYSVGIGQISSEVPQNLSASRPQDRQFILSSKKLLLSDSGFYLCAWSTGSTDTQYFGPGTRLTVL.

The chain recombines TRBV2 with TRBJ2-2; D remains ambiguous. CDR1 is SNHLY, CDR2 FYNNEI, per germline. The CDR3 consists of 13 residues. V gave up 4 bases and J gave up 7 bases, with 10 bases separating them. The CDR3 DNA sequence: TGTGCCAGCAGTGTGTACACCTTCGGGGAGCTGTTTTTT. This sequence encodes CASSVYTFGELFF.

The chain uses TRBV30 and TRBJ1-2, with 11 bases lining up with TRBD1. V shed 1 base, J shed 4 bases, and the junction held 5 bases outside the gene matches. The length of the CDR3 is 15 residues. Germline V gene sequence: CDR1 GTSNPN, CDR2 SVGIG (reference sequence). The CDR3 coding sequence is TGTGCCTGGAGTGAATGGACAGGGGGCGCCTATGGCTACACCTTC. This translates into CAWSEWTGGAYGYTF.

The chain combines TRBV7-2 with TRBJ1-6; unclear D gene. The germline V gene encodes CDR1 SGHTA and CDR2 FQGNSA. The CDR3 sequence is 14 residues long. V lost 8 bases to trimming and J lost 5 bases, with 13 bases between them. The DNA for the CDR3 is TGTGCCAGCGGTCGGGAGTTCAATAATTCACCCCTCCACTTT. The encoded protein is CASGREFNNSPLHF.

This clone was seen a handful of times. The chain is built from TRBV7-3 and TRBJ1-1, with 7 nucleotides matching TRBD1. The germline CDR1 and CDR2 sequences are SGHTA and FQGTGA. This CDR3 spans 15 amino acids. V trimming: 5 bases; J trimming: 1 base; junction bases outside the gene matches: 7. The CDR3 protein is CASSPGTARNTEAFF. In nucleotides, the CDR3 is TGTGCCAGCAGCCCAGGGACAGCCAGGAACACTGAAGCTTTCTTT.

This chain joins TRBV15 and TRBJ2-3; maybe TRBD2 (6 bases). The ends were cut back, 5 bases at V and 2 bases at J, with 17 bases in the middle. The CDR3 covers 16 residues. The germline V gene encodes CDR1 LNHNV and CDR2 YYDKDF (reference sequence). The CDR3 region is CATSGFPGLATDTQYF. CDR3 in DNA: TGTGCCACCAGCGGCTTCCCGGGACTCGCCACAGATACGCAGTATTTT.

This clone appeared once. The chain is built from TRBV5-4 and TRBJ2-3; D gene unclear. The V end lost 0 bases, the J end lost 0 bases, and 11 bases lay between the germline ends. Germline V gene lookup returns CDR1 SGHNT and CDR2 YYREEE (reference sequence). This CDR3 is 16 amino acids long. CDR3 DNA: TGTGCCAGCAGCTTGGACAGTAAACCTAGCACAGATACGCAGTATTTT. Its protein product is CASSLDSKPSTDTQYF.

This clone was counted only a few times. The rearrangement links TRBV30 to TRBJ1-4; 11 bases are a match to TRBD1. The germline V gene encodes CDR1 GTSNPN and CDR2 SVGIG (reference sequence). CDR3 length: 20 amino acids. The trim removed 0 bases at V and 3 bases at J, leaving 15 bases unmatched. The CDR3 nucleotides are TGTGCCTGGAGTGTAATCGCTACGGACAGGGGGCGCATCTCTAATGAAAAACTGTTTTTT. Protein product: CAWSVIATDRGRISNEKLFF.

This chain links TRBV19 with TRBJ1-5; no definite D call. The CDR3 runs 16 residues. Deletions cut 1 base from V and 0 bases from J, with 10 bases between. CDR1 and CDR2 from the germline V gene are LNHDA and SQIVND (reference sequence). The CDR3 loop is CASSIGGLGSNQPQHF. The CDR3 DNA sequence: TGTGCCAGTAGTATAGGTGGGCTTGGTAGCAATCAGCCCCAGCATTTT.

This sequence joins TRBV30 and TRBJ2-4, with 7 nucleotides matching TRBD2. The CDR3 contains 14 residues. With 5 bases clipped from V and 0 bases from J, the junction kept 4 bases outside the gene matches. Germline V gives CDR1 GTSNPN, CDR2 SVGIG (reference sequence). The CDR3 loop reads CAWGEGIAKNIQYF. CDR3 nucleotide sequence: TGTGCCTGGGGGGAGGGCATAGCCAAAAACATTCAGTACTTC.

The genes are TRBV2 and TRBJ2-7; 8 positions agree with TRBD1. V dropped 2 bases and J dropped 6; count of bases not matched to a gene: 9. This CDR3 has 15 residues. Germline lookup yields CDR1 SNHLY and CDR2 FYNNEI. The CDR3 here is CASSELLGQGPEQYV. The CDR3 bases are TGTGCCAGCAGTGAACTCCTAGGACAGGGCCCCGAGCAGTACGTC.

This chain joins TRBV20-1 and TRBJ1-5; D unresolved. The V end was cut by 6 bases, the J end by 4 bases, with 7 bases between. The CDR3 length is 11 residues. Germline CDR1 reads DFQATT; CDR2 reads SNEGSKA (reference sequence). The CDR3: CSAATNQPQHF. CDR3 sequence (DNA): TGCAGTGCCGCCACTAATCAGCCCCAGCATTTT.

This clone has just a few counts. This chain joins TRBV28 and TRBJ2-7, with D possibly TRBD2 on 6 matching bases. Germline assignment: CDR1 MDHEN and CDR2 SYDVKM. The germline V and J ends were trimmed by 1 base and 0 bases, with 7 bases remaining between them. The CDR3 loop spans 14 amino acids. The CDR3 DNA follows: TGTGCCAGCAGTTTATTGGGGGGCTCCTACGAGCAGTACGTC. Amino acid sequence: CASSLLGGSYEQYV.

Notes on this clone: Other DNA sequences within the sample encode an identical CDR3. The chain uses TRBV19 and TRBJ1-5; D remains ambiguous. V was trimmed by 3 bases and J by 7 bases, leaving 13 bases between them. CDR1 LNHDA and CDR2 SQIVND come from the germline V gene (reference sequence). The CDR3 spans 14 residues. The CDR3 DNA reads TGTGCCAGTAGTATTGCCAGTATCGGGCAGCCCCAGCATTTT. Translation gives CASSIASIGQPQHF.

The chain joins TRBV28 to TRBJ2-5, with unresolved D. V shed 6 bases and J shed 4 bases, with 12 bases lying between them. The germline gives CDR1 MDHEN, CDR2 SYDVKM. The CDR3 spans 13 residues. CDR3: CASRLTESETQYF. CDR3 coding DNA: TGTGCCAGCAGGCTCACAGAGTCAGAGACCCAGTACTTC.

This clone was observed a few times. V usage is TRBV6-5 and J usage is TRBJ2-1; 9 bases align to TRBD1. The CDR3 runs 15 residues. Germline V CDR1 and CDR2: MNHEY, SVGAGI. Losses at the gene ends were 7 bases for V and 11 bases for J; bases not matched to a gene: 15. DNA for the CDR3: TGTGCCAGCAAGGGGACAGGGCTGCTCCCGGGCCAGCAGTTCTTC. This sequence encodes CASKGTGLLPGQQFF.

The CDR3 loop is CAISDNIGTSGGRSTDTQYF. CDR3 coding DNA: TGTGCCATCAGTGACAACATCGGGACTAGCGGGGGGCGAAGCACAGATACGCAGTATTTT. This rearrangement joins TRBV10-3 to TRBJ2-3; 15 bases map to TRBD2. This CDR3 is 20 amino acids long. J was trimmed by 0 bases and V by 3 bases; bases with no gene match: 10. The V gene's germline CDR1 is ENHRY and CDR2 SYGVKD.

V is TRBV7-2 and J is TRBJ1-4, with TRBD1 matching 10 bases. V shed 5 bases and J 3 bases; nucleotides not matched to a gene: 6. The CDR3 has 16 residues. Germline loops: CDR1 SGHTA, CDR2 FQGNSA. Here the CDR3 reads CASSLRGTGANEKLFF. CDR3 bases: TGTGCCAGCAGCCTAAGGGGGACAGGGGCTAATGAAAAACTGTTTTTT.

This chain links TRBV6-4 with TRBJ2-1; 11 nucleotides match TRBD2. The CDR3 length is 15 residues. The V gene end was trimmed by 6 bases and the J gene end by 5 bases; junction bases not matched to a gene: 6. CDR1 is MRHNA and CDR2 is SNTAGT in the germline V gene. As DNA, the CDR3 is TGTGCCAGCAGCCTAACTAGCGGGGGTCACAATGAGCAGTTCTTC. It encodes CASSLTSGGHNEQFF.

The chain couples TRBV3-1 (or the pseudogene TRBV3-2) to TRBJ2-2, with 10 bases fitting TRBD2. After removal of 1 base from V and 0 bases from J, the junction contained 11 bases not matched to a gene. CDR1 is LGHDT and CDR2 is YNNKEL in the germline V gene (reference sequence). The CDR3 sequence is 20 residues long. The CDR3 is CASSQGVRSGGASNTGELFF. CDR3 bases: TGTGCCAGCAGCCAAGGAGTGCGGAGCGGGGGGGCTTCGAACACCGGGGAGCTGTTTTTT.

This clone was observed a few times. Here the CDR3 reads CASTGQGSNEQFF. Written as DNA, the CDR3 is TGTGCCAGCACCGGACAGGGCTCCAATGAGCAGTTCTTC. This rearrangement joins TRBV2 to TRBJ2-1, with 8 bases matching TRBD1. The CDR3 extends over 13 amino acids. With V trimmed by 7 bases and J by 6 bases, 5 bases remained unmatched. Germline V lookup: CDR1 SNHLY, CDR2 FYNNEI.

This rearrangement joins TRBV6-4 to TRBJ2-2, with D unresolved. Trimming cost V 4 bases and J 2 bases, with 5 bases left between them. Germline V gene data show CDR1 as MRHNA and CDR2 as SNTAGT. CDR3 length equals 13 residues. CDR3 in DNA: TGTGCCAGCAGTGCCCCTAACACCGGGGAGCTGTTTTTT. The encoded protein is CASSAPNTGELFF.

The rearrangement uses TRBV20-1 and TRBJ1-5; 10 bases line up with TRBD1. V was pared by 3 bases and J by 1 base, with 12 bases of the junction left unmatched. In germline, CDR1 is DFQATT, CDR2 SNEGSKA (reference sequence). The CDR3 runs to 18 residues. CDR3 sequence (DNA): TGCAGTGCTAGTTTGGGACAGGGGTCGGGTTGGAGCAATCAGCCCCAGCATTTT. Translation gives CSASLGQGSGWSNQPQHF.

CDR3 loop: CASSTSGRRDSPLHF. CDR3 bases: TGTGCCAGTAGCACCAGCGGCAGGAGGGATTCACCCCTCCACTTT. This chain joins TRBV19 and TRBJ1-6, with D unclear. Trimming took 6 bases from V and 8 from J, leaving 17 bases between them. Germline values: CDR1 LNHDA, CDR2 SQIVND (reference sequence). CDR3 length equals 15 residues. The full variable domain, rest sourced from reference TRBV19 and TRBJ1-6, is DGGITQSPKYLFRKEGQNVTLSCEQNLNHDAMYWYRQDPGQGLRLIYYSQIVNDFQKGDIAEGYSVSREKKESFPLTVTSAQKNPTAFYLCASSTSGRRDSPLHFGNGTRLTVT.

The chain links TRBV4-1 to TRBJ1-5; 8 bases align to TRBD1. The V gene's germline CDR1 is MGHRA and CDR2 YSYEKL. Unmatched junction bases numbered 3, after V lost 1 base and J lost 7 bases. The CDR3 totals 14 residues. The CDR3 DNA sequence: TGCGCCAGCAGCCAAGGGACAGGGAGGCAGCCCCAGCATTTT. Translated, it gives CASSQGTGRQPQHF.

This chain links TRBV24-1 with TRBJ1-6; D is possibly TRBD1 (6 bases). Germline V lookup: CDR1 KGHDR, CDR2 SFDVKD. V was clipped by 3 bases and J by 7 bases, with 15 bases between them. The CDR3 loop spans 16 amino acids. For the CDR3, the DNA is TGTGCCACCAGTGATCCGCGGACAGAGTGGAATTCACCCCTCCACTTT. Its translation is CATSDPRTEWNSPLHF.

This clone occurred once. This chain links TRBV9 with TRBJ2-7, with TRBD1 identical over 8 bases. CDR1 SGDLS and CDR2 YYNGEE come from the germline V gene. This CDR3 contains 14 residues. V lost 0 bases, J lost 6 bases, and 5 bases stayed unmatched. The CDR3 spells CASSVGTGYGEQYF. In DNA, the CDR3 is TGTGCCAGCAGCGTAGGGACAGGGTACGGCGAGCAGTACTTC.

The chain couples TRBV28 to TRBJ1-3, with D possibly being TRBD1 (5 bases). The CDR3 is made up of 15 amino acids. The germline CDR1 and CDR2 sequences are MDHEN and SYDVKM. V was cut by 5 bases and J by 2 bases, with 13 bases left in between. The CDR3 loop is CASSRSGGTGNTIYF. CDR3 nucleotides: TGTGCCAGCAGTCGTTCGGGGGGGACTGGAAACACCATATATTTT.